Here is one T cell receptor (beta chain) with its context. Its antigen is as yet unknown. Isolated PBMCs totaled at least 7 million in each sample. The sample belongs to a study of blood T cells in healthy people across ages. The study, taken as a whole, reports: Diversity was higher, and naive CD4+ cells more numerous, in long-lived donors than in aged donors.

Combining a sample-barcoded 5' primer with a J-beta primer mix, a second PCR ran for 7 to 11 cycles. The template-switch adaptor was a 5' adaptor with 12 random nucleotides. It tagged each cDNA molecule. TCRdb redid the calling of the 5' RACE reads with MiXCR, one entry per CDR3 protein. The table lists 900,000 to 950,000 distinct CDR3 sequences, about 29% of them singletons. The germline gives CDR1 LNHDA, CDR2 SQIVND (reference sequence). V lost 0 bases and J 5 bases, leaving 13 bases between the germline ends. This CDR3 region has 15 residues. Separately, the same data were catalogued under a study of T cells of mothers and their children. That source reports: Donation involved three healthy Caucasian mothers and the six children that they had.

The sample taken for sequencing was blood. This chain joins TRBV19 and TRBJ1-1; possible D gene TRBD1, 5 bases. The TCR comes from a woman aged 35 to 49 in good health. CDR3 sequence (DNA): TGTGCCAGTAGTATAGATCCCCCGGGGGGAACTGAAGCTTTCTTT. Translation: CASSIDPPGGTEAFF.